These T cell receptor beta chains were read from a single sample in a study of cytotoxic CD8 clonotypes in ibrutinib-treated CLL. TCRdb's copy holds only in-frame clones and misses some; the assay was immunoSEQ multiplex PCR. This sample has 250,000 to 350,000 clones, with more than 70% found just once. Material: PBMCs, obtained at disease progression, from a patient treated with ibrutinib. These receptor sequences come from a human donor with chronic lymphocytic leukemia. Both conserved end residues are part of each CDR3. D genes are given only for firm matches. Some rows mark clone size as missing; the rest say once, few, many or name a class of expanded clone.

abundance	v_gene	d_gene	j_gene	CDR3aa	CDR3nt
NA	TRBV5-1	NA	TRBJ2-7	CASREGYEQYF	TGCGCCAGCAGGGAAGGGTACGAGCAGTACTTC
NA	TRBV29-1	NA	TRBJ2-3	CSVERAEVSWGTDTQYF	TGCAGCGTTGAACGTGCCGAAGTCTCGTGGGGCACAGATACGCAGTATTTT
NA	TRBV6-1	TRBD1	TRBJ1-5	CASRITGGEGPQHF	TGTGCCAGCAGGATCACAGGGGGCGAAGGGCCCCAGCATTTT
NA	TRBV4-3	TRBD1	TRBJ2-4	CASSQDRGRGLNIQYF	TGCGCCAGCAGCCAAGATAGGGGCAGGGGGCTGAACATTCAGTACTTC
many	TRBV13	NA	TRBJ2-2	CASSLRPWELFF	TGTGCCAGCAGCTTAAGGCCCTGGGAGCTGTTTTTT
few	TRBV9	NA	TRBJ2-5	CASSSRTGGTQYF	TGTGCCAGCAGCTCCCGGACTGGGGGGACCCAGTACTTC
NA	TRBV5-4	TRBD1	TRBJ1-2	CASSLGDRLWDGYTF	TGTGCCAGCAGCTTGGGGGACAGGTTGTGGGACGGCTACACCTTC
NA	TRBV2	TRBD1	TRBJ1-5	CASNPLGGRQPQHF	TGTGCCAGCAACCCCCTAGGGGGCCGGCAGCCCCAGCATTTT
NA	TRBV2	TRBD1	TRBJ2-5	CASRAGTGVETQYF	TGTGCCAGCAGGGCCGGGACAGGGGTCGAGACCCAGTACTTC
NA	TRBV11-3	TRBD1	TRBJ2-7	CASSLGTGFSYEQYF	TGTGCCAGCAGCTTAGGGACAGGGTTTTCCTACGAGCAGTACTTC
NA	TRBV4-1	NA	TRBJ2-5	CASSQDRAPGRAPLQETQYF	TGCGCCAGCAGCCAAGATCGGGCCCCCGGCCGGGCTCCCCTCCAAGAGACCCAGTACTTC
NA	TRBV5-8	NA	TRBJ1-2	CASSFQVIGYTF	TGTGCCAGCAGCTTTCAGGTCATTGGCTACACCTTC
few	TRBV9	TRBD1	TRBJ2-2	CASSVAPQGIIGTGELFF	TGTGCCAGCAGCGTAGCTCCACAGGGGATTATTGGAACCGGGGAGCTGTTTTTT
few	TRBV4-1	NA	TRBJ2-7	CASSQEQDYEQYF	TGCGCCAGCAGCCAAGAACAGGACTACGAGCAGTACTTC
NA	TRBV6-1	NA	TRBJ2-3	CASSEAQGRKDTQYF	TGTGCCAGCAGTGAAGCTCAGGGGAGGAAGGATACGCAGTATTTT
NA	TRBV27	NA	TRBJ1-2	CASSPGPRRTYTF	TGTGCCAGCAGTCCGGGACCGAGAAGGACCTACACCTTC
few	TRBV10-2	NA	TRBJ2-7	CASSESTGTKQYF	TGCGCCAGCAGTGAGTCGACGGGTACCAAGCAGTACTTC
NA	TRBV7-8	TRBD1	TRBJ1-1	CASSSRQGWGEAFF	TGTGCCAGCAGCTCGCGACAGGGCTGGGGTGAAGCTTTCTTT
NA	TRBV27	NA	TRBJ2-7	CASSLSRRAGVYEQYF	TGTGCCAGCAGTTTATCCAGACGGGCCGGAGTCTACGAGCAGTACTTC
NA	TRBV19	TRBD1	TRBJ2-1	CASGTGSNEQFF	TGTGCCTCCGGGACAGGAAGCAATGAGCAGTTCTTC
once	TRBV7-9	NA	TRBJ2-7	CASSLAMSSSYEQYF	TGTGCCAGCAGCTTAGCCATGTCCTCCTCCTACGAGCAGTACTTC
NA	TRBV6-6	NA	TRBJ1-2	CASSQTRTANYGYTF	TGTGCCAGCAGTCAAACGAGGACAGCCAACTATGGCTACACCTTC
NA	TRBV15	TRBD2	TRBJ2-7	CATSSRRSGGAYEQYF	TGTGCCACCAGCAGCAGACGTAGCGGGGGGGCTTACGAGCAGTACTTC
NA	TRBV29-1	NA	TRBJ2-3	CSVGRLTVLSTDTQYF	TGCAGCGTTGGACGCCTGACCGTCCTTAGCACAGATACGCAGTATTTT